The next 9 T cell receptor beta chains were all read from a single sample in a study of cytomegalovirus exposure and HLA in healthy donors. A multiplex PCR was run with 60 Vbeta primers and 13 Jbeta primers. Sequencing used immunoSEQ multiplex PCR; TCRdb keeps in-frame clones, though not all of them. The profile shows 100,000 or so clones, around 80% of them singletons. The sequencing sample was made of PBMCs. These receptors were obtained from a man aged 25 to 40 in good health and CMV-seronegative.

CDR3: CASSPPGTSGTGEQFF. The CDR3 DNA reads as TGTGCCAGCTCCCCTCCCGGGACTAGCGGGACTGGTGAGCAGTTCTTC. The rearrangement uses TRBV28 and TRBJ2-1; 13 bases map to TRBD2. V gave up 8 bases and J gave up 9 bases; unmatched junction bases: 13. Germline loops: CDR1 MDHEN, CDR2 SYDVKM. The CDR3 is 16 amino acids.

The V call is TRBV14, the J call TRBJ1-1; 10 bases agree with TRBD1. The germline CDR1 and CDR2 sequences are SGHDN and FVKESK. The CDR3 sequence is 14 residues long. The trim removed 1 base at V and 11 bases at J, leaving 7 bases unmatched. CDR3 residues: CASSQGTGGLNAFF. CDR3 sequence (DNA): TGTGCCAGCAGCCAAGGGACAGGGGGTTTGAACGCTTTCTTT. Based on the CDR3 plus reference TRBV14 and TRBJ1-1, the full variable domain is EAGVTQFPSHSVIEKGQTVTLRCDPISGHDNLYWYRRVMGKEIKFLLHFVKESKQDESGMPNNRFLAERTGGTYSTLKVQPAELEDSGVYFCASSQGTGGLNAFFGQGTRLTVV.

As DNA, the CDR3 is TGTGCCAGCAGCCGAGGCAGGGGGCGCATCTTGACCCACGAGCAGTACTTC. This sequence encodes CASSRGRGRILTHEQYF. This chain connects TRBV14 to TRBJ2-7, with 8 bases lining up with TRBD1. J gave up 5 bases and V 4 bases, and 16 bases lay outside the gene matches. CDR3 size: 17 residues. Germline V CDR1 and CDR2: SGHDN, FVKESK.

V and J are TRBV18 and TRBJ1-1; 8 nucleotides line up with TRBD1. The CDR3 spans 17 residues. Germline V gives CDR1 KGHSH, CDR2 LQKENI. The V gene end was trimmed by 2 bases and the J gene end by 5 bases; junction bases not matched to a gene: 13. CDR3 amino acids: CASSPGTGRTWGTEAFF. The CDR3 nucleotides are TGTGCCAGCTCACCAGGGACAGGCCGCACCTGGGGGACTGAAGCTTTCTTT.

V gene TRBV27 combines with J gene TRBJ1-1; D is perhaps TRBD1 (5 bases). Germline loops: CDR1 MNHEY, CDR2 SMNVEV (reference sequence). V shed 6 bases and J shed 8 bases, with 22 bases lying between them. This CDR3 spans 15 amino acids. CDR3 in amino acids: CASSPFRGSPGEAFF. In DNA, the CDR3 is TGTGCCAGCAGCCCCTTTCGGGGGTCGCCTGGCGAAGCTTTCTTT.

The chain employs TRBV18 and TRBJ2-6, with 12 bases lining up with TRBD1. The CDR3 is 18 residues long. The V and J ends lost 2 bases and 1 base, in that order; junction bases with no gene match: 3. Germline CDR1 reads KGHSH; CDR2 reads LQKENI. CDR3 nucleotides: TGTGCCAGCTCACCAAGGGACAGGGGGCTTTCTGGGGCCAACGTCCTGACTTTC. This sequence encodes CASSPRDRGLSGANVLTF.

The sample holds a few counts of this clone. This CDR3 is CASRDREYTEAFF. CDR3 DNA: TGTGCCAGTCGTGACAGGGAGTACACTGAAGCTTTCTTT. The chain couples TRBV19 to TRBJ1-1, with 7 bases fitting TRBD1. In germline, CDR1 is LNHDA, CDR2 SQIVND (reference sequence). The length of the CDR3 is 13 residues. V lost 8 bases to trimming and J lost 3 bases; unmatched junction nucleotides: 6.

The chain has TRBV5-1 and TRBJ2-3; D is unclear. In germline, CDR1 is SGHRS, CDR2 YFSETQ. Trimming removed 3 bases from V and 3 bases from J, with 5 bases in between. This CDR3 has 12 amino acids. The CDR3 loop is CASSSTTDTQYF. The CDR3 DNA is TGCGCCAGCAGCTCTACGACAGATACGCAGTATTTT.

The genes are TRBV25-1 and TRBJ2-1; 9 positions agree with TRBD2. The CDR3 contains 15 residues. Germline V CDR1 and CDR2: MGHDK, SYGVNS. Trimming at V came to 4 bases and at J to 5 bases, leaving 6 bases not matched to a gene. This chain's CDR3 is CASSGPGLADNEQFF. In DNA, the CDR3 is TGTGCCAGCAGTGGACCGGGACTAGCTGACAATGAGCAGTTCTTC.